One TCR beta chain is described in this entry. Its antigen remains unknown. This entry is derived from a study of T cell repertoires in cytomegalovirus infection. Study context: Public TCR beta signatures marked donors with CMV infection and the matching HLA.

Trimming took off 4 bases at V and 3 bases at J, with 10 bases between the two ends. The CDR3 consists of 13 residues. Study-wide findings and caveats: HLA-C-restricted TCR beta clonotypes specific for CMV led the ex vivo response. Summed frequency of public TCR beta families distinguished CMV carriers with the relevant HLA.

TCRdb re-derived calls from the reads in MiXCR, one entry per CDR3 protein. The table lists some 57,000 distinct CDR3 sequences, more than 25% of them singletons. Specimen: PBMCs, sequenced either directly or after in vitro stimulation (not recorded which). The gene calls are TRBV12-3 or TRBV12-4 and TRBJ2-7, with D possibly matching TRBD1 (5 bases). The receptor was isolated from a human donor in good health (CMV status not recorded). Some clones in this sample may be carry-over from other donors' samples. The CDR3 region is CASSWTPFYEQYF. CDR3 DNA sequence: TGTGCCAGCAGTTGGACACCTTTCTACGAGCAGTACTTC.